The rows below give T cell receptor beta chains drawn from one sample of a study of early T cells in non-severe SARS-CoV-2 infection. Each CDR3 protein is one row after TCRdb ran MiXCR on the 5' RACE reads. The data hold 65,000 to 95,000 distinct CDR3 sequences, with more than 9% observed a single time. The sequencing input was whole blood. The receptors originated from an adult who was a healthcare worker with PCR-confirmed SARS-CoV-2 infection or an uninfected control (not recorded which). The CDR3 runs from the conserved cysteine through the conserved F or W. D genes are given only for firm matches. Size is stated for part of the rows, as once, few or many counts, or as a class when the clone is expanded.

>TRBV5-5|15|-|TRBJ2-3|many
TGTGCCAGCAGCCTCCTTCAGGGGAGCAGAGATACGCAGTATTTT
CASSLLQGSRDTQYF
>TRBV7-9|15|TRBD1|TRBJ1-5|many
TGTGCCAGCAGCCGGACAGGGGACAGCAATCAGCCCCAGCATTTT
CASSRTGDSNQPQHF
>TRBV3-1|14|-|TRBJ2-7|once
TGTGCCAGCAGCCAAGCAGGGGACATCTACGAGCAGTACTTC
CASSQAGDIYEQYF
>TRBV27|15|TRBD2|TRBJ2-7|-
TGTGCCAGCAGTCCGGGGACTAGCGGGAGAGGCGAGCAGTACTTC
CASSPGTSGRGEQYF
>TRBV29-1|10|-|TRBJ2-3|many
TGCAGCATCCTGGCAGATACGCAGTATTTT
CSILADTQYF
>TRBV7-9|15|-|TRBJ2-3|many
TGTGCCAGCAGCAATGAGGAGTCCCGGGCAGATACGCAGTATTTT
CASSNEESRADTQYF
>TRBV6-1|18|TRBD2|TRBJ2-6|many
TGTGCCACCACAGATCTAGCGGGACCACCCCCTGGGGCCAACGTCCTGACTTTC
CATTDLAGPPPGANVLTF
>TRBV20-1|14|-|TRBJ1-1|many
TGCAGTGCCCAGCGGGAGACAGCTAACACTGAAGCTTTCTTT
CSAQRETANTEAFF
>TRBV4-1|18|-|TRBJ2-1|many
-
CASSQDSGQGAQSSEQFF
>TRBV28|17|-|TRBJ2-2|many
TGTGCCAGCACCCCCATCCAATTGCGGATTCACACCGGGGAGCTGTTTTTT
CASTPIQLRIHTGELFF
>TRBV29-1|12|-|TRBJ2-3|-
TGCAGCGGATTTTCGGACACAGATACGCAGTATTTT
CSGFSDTDTQYF
>TRBV5-4|16|-|TRBJ2-3|-
TGTGCCAGCAGCTTGATGGGACTCCCCTACACAGATACGCAGTATTTT
CASSLMGLPYTDTQYF
>TRBV28|15|TRBD2|TRBJ2-3|many
TGTGCCACAGCGGGACCGGGCCGAAGCACAGATACGCAGTATTTT
CATAGPGRSTDTQYF
>TRBV27|16|-|TRBJ2-7|many
TGTGCCAGCAGTTCGGGGGTGGGGGATCCTACCTACGAGCAGTACTTC
CASSSGVGDPTYEQYF
>TRBV6-4|12|-|TRBJ1-1|few
TGTGCCAGCATTAACAGCCGGGGGGAAGCTTTCTTT
CASINSRGEAFF
>TRBV20-1|14|-|TRBJ1-1|many
TGCAGTGCTAGGTTTAGGGGAAGGAACACTGAAGCTTTCTTT
CSARFRGRNTEAFF
>TRBV4-1|13|-|TRBJ2-2|many
TGCGCCAGCAGCTGGCCCCTGGCCGGGGAGCTGTTTTTT
CASSWPLAGELFF
>TRBV28|15|TRBD1|TRBJ1-5|-
TGTGCCAGCAGTTCGACAGGGGGGAGCAATCAGCCCCAGCATTTT
CASSSTGGSNQPQHF
>TRBV3-1|13|-|TRBJ1-1|few
TGTGCCAGCAGCGAGTGGGCGGCCGCTGAAGCTTTCTTT
CASSEWAAAEAFF
>TRBV19|14|-|TRBJ1-5|-
TGTGCCAGTAGTATTAGATATAGCAATCAGCCCCAGCATTTT
CASSIRYSNQPQHF
>TRBV28|14|-|TRBJ1-5|many
TGTGCCACCACTGGTCTGTTAAGCAATCAGCCCCAGCATTTT
CATTGLLSNQPQHF
>TRBV3-1|16|-|TRBJ2-5|-
TGTGCCAGCAGCCGCTCTCGGGTCGGTCTTCCAGAGACCCAGTACTTC
CASSRSRVGLPETQYF
>TRBV7-2|14|TRBD1|TRBJ1-5|many
TGTGCCAGCAGCCCCCACAGGGGGACTCAGCCCCAGCATTTT
CASSPHRGTQPQHF